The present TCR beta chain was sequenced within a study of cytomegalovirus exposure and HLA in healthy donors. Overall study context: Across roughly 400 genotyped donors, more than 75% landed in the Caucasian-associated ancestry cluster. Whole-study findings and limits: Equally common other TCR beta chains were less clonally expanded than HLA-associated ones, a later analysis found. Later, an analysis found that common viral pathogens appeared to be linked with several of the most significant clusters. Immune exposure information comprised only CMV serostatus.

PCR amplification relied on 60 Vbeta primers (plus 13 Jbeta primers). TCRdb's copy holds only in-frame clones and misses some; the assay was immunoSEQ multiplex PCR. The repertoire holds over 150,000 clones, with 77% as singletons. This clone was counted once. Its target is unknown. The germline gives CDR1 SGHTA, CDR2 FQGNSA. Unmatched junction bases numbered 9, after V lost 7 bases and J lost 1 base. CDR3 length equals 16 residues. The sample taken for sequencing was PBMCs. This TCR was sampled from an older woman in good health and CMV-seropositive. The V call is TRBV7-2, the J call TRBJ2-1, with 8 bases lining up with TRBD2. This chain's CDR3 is CASTRSGSGSYNEQFF. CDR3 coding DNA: TGTGCCAGCACCAGAAGCGGGAGCGGATCCTACAATGAGCAGTTCTTC.